This T cell receptor beta chain comes out of a study of T-cell memory formation after mild COVID-19. Background on the study: Clusters of TCRs were largely donor specific.

TCRdb processed the 5' RACE reads anew with MiXCR; each CDR3 protein has one entry. The sample lists roughly 500,000 distinct CDR3 sequences; roughly 22% were seen once. Worth noting for this clonotype: Its antigen remains unknown.

The J segment lost 8 bases and the V segment lost 4 bases, leaving 12 bases of the junction unmatched. The CDR3 has 16 residues. The germline V gene has CDR1 SGDLS and CDR2 YYNGEE. Study-level results: Clones contracting over day 15 to 85 were CD4/CD8 balanced, with later expanders leaning CD4+.

Sequencing was done on a sample of PBMCs or a T cell subset sorted from them (not recorded which). This sequence originates from an adult woman who had mild COVID-19 (a few samples of this study predate the infection). Cell type and time point are not known. V is TRBV9 and J is TRBJ1-2; 12 nucleotides agree with TRBD1. The DNA for the CDR3 is TGTGCCAGCAGCACCCAGCCGGGACAGGGGGCGTCCGGCTACACCTTC. Its translation is CASSTQPGQGASGYTF.